This T cell receptor (beta chain) appears in the sequencing data of a study of shared clonotypes between healthy human individuals. This clone was seen once. The method was immunoSEQ multiplex PCR; TCRdb's version includes in-frame clones alone and lacks a portion of them. The sample lists approximately 1,000,000 clones; 75% to 80% were seen once. CDR1 and CDR2 from the germline V gene are MGHRA and YSYEKL. Losses at the gene ends were 1 base for V and 5 bases for J; bases not matched to a gene: 13. The CDR3 covers 18 residues. Material for sequencing was memory CD4+ T cells from PBMCs. Documented subset: CD45RA-negative fraction. The TCR comes from a man in his late teens or twenties in good health. Some clones in this sample may be carry-over from other donors' samples. This chain connects TRBV4-1 to TRBJ2-1; 8 nucleotides align to TRBD2. CDR3 loop: CASSQVFVRAGEHNEQFF. The DNA for the CDR3 is TGCGCCAGCAGCCAAGTTTTTGTCAGAGCGGGAGAGCACAATGAGCAGTTCTTC.